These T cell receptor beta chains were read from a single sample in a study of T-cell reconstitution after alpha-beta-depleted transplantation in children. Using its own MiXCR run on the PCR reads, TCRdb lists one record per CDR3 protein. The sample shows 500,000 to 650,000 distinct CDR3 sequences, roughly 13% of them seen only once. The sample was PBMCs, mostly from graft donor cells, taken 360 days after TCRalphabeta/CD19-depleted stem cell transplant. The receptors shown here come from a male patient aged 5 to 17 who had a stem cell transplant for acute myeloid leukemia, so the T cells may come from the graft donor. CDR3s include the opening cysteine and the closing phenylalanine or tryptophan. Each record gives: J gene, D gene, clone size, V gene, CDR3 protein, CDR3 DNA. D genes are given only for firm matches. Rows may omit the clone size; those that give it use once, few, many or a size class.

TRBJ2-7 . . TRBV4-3 CASSQERWDGPYEQYF TGCGCCAGCAGCCAAGAGCGTTGGGACGGACCCTACGAGCAGTACTTC
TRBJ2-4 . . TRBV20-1 CSLVGGIAKNIQYF TGCAGCTTGGTAGGGGGAATAGCCAAAAACATTCAGTACTTC
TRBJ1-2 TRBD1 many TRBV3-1 CASSQDPSSPGQKNYGYTF TGTGCCAGCAGCCAAGATCCATCCTCTCCGGGACAGAAAAACTATGGCTACACCTTC
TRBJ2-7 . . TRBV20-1 CSAIGTEQVYEQYF TGCAGTGCTATCGGCACTGAACAGGTTTACGAGCAGTACTTC
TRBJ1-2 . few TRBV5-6 CASRWGAGRLGYGYTF TGTGCCAGCAGGTGGGGAGCGGGTCGACTCGGCTATGGCTACACCTTC
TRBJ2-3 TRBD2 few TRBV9 CASSVTSGTTDTQYF TGTGCCAGCAGCGTTACTAGCGGGACCACAGATACGCAGTATTTT
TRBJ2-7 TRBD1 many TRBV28 CASNPIQGRRYEQYF TGTGCCAGCAACCCAATACAGGGGAGAAGGTACGAGCAGTACTTC
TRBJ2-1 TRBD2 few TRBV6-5 CASSYNSGRAGNEQFF TGTGCCAGCAGTTACAATAGCGGGAGGGCAGGTAATGAGCAGTTCTTC
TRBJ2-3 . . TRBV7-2 CASSLVPGTDTQYF TGTGCCAGCAGCTTAGTCCCGGGCACAGATACGCAGTATTTT
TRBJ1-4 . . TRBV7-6 CASSLAGSGDEKLFF TGTGCCAGCAGCTTAGCCGGGAGTGGGGATGAAAAACTGTTTTTT
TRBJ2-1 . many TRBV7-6 CASSLAWRPSHNEQFF TGTGCCAGCAGCTTAGCGTGGCGGCCTTCGCATAATGAGCAGTTCTTC
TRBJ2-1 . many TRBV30 CAWSPLQNSNEQFF TGTGCCTGGAGTCCCTTACAGAATAGCAATGAGCAGTTCTTC
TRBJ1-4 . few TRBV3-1 CASSQEGRDIGLFF TGTGCCAGCAGCCAAGAGGGGAGGGACATCGGACTGTTTTTT
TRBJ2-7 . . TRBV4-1 CASSQDVGHYEQYF TGCGCCAGCAGCCAAGACGTTGGCCACTACGAGCAGTACTTC
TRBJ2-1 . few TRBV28 CASRNRAINEQFF TGTGCCAGCAGAAACCGGGCCATCAATGAGCAGTTCTTC
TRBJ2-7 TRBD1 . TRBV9 CASSALDRGSYEQYF TGTGCCAGCAGCGCACTGGACAGGGGATCCTACGAGCAGTACTTC
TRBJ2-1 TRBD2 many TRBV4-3 CASSQDGDYPYNEQFF TGCGCCAGCAGCCAAGATGGGGACTACCCCTACAATGAGCAGTTCTTC
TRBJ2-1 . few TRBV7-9 CASSPGTYNEQFF TGTGCCAGCAGCCCCGGGACTTACAATGAGCAGTTCTTC
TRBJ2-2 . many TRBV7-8 CASSLDVGGLNTGELFF TGTGCCAGCAGCTTGGATGTCGGGGGTTTGAACACCGGGGAGCTGTTTTTT
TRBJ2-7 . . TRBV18 CASSPSRAYEQYF TGTGCCAGCTCACCAAGTCGAGCGTACGAGCAGTACTTC
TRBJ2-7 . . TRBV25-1 CATRTYSYEQYF TGTGCCACTCGGACCTACTCCTACGAGCAGTACTTC
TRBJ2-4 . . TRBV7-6 CASSLRQSSIGNIQYF TGTGCCAGCAGCTTAAGACAGTCCTCAATCGGAAACATTCAGTACTTC
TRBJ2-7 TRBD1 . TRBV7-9 CAARTGDNEQYF TGTGCCGCCCGGACAGGGGACAACGAGCAGTACTTC
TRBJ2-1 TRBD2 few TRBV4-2 CASSQGTLAGGLDNEQFF TGTGCCAGCAGCCAAGGTACCCTAGCGGGAGGCTTAGACAATGAGCAGTTCTTC
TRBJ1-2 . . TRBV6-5 CASSYRGATNYGYTF TGTGCCAGCAGTTACCGCGGGGCTACCAACTATGGCTACACCTTC
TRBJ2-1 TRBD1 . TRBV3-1 CASSHDRGEQFF TGTGCCAGCAGCCACGACAGGGGTGAGCAGTTCTTC
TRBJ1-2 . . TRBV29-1 CSVGGQMGVYGYTF TGCAGCGTTGGGGGCCAGATGGGCGTGTATGGCTACACCTTC
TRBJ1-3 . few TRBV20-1 CSARETGNTIYF TGCAGTGCACGGGAGACTGGAAACACCATATATTTT
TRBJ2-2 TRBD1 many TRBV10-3 CAIRSKDRDTGELFF TGTGCCATCAGGTCAAAAGACAGGGACACCGGGGAGCTGTTTTTT
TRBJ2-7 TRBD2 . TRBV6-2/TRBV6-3 CASRGTSNSYEQYF TGTGCCAGCAGAGGGACTAGCAACTCCTACGAGCAGTACTTC
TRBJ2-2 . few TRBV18 CASSPWQDNTGELFF TGTGCCAGCTCACCGTGGCAGGATAACACCGGGGAGCTGTTTTTT
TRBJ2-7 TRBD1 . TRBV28 CASSPQGEIDEQYF TGTGCCAGCAGCCCACAGGGGGAGATAGACGAGCAGTACTTC
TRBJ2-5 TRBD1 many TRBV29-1 CSARGQVEETQYF TGCAGCGCCAGGGGACAGGTTGAAGAGACCCAGTACTTC
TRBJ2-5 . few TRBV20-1 CSARESAVGETQYF TGCAGTGCTAGAGAGTCTGCGGTAGGGGAGACCCAGTACTTC
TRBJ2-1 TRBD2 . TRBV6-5 CASSYYGTSGINEQFF TGTGCCAGCAGTTACTACGGGACTAGCGGGATCAATGAGCAGTTCTTC
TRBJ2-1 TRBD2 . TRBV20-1 CSASGFASGNDEQFF TGCAGTGCTAGTGGATTTGCTAGCGGGAACGATGAGCAGTTCTTC
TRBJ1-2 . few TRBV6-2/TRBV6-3 CASSDRTAYYGYTF TGTGCCAGCAGCGATCGGACAGCTTATTATGGCTACACCTTC
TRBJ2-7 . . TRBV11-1 CASSLVRLGSEQYF TGTGCCAGCAGCTTAGTTCGACTAGGGAGCGAGCAGTACTTC
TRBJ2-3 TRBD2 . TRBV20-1 CCARSPVAGGPTDTQYF TGCTGTGCTAGATCTCCCGTGGCGGGAGGGCCTACAGATACGCAGTATTTT
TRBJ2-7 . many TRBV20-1 CSVTSGGIYDGQYF TGCAGTGTCACATCGGGCGGAATCTACGATGGGCAGTACTTC
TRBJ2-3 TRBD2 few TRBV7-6 CASSRLAGGRTDTQYF TGTGCCAGCAGCCGACTAGCGGGGGGTCGCACAGATACGCAGTATTTT